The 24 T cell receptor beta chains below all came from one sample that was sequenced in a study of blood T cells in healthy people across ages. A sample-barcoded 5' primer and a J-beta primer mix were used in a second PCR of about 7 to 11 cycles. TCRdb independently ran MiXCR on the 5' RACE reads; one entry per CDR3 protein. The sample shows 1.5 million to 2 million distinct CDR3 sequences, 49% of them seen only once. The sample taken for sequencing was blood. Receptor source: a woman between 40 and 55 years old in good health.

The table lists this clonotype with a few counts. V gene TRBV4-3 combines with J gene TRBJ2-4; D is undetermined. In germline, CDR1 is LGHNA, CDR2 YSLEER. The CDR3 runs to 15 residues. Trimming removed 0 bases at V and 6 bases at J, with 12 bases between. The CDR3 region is CASSQDPGRRNIQYF. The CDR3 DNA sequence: TGCGCCAGCAGCCAAGATCCAGGACGGAGAAACATTCAGTACTTC.

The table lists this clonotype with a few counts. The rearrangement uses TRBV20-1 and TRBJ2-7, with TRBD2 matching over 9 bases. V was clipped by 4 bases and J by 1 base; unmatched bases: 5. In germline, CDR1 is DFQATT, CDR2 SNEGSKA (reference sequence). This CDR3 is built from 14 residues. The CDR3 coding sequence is TGCAGTGCTACCGAGCGGGGGGCTTCCTACGAGCAGTACTTC. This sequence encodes CSATERGASYEQYF.

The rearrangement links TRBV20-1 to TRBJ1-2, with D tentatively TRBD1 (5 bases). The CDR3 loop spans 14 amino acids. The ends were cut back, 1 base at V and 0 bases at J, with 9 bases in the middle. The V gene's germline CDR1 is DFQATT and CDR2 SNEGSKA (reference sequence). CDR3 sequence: CSARVTGTNYGYTF. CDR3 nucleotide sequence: TGCAGTGCTAGAGTCACAGGAACTAACTATGGCTACACCTTC.

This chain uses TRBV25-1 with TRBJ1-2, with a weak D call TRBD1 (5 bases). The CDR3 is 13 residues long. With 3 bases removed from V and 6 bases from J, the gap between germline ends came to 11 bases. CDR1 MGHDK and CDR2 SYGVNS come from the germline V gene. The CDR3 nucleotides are TGTGCCAGCAGTGACAGGGCTAGTGATGGCTACACCTTC. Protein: CASSDRASDGYTF.

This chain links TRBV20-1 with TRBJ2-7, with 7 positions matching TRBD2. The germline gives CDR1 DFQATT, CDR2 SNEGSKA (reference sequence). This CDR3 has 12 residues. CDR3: CRGRGTTHEQYF. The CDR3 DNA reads TGCAGGGGACGCGGGACTACCCACGAGCAGTACTTC.

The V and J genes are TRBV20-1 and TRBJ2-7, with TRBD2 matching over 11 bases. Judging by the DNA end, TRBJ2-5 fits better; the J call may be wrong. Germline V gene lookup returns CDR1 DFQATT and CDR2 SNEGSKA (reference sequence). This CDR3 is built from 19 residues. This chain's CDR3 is CSARALPGTSGSGRETQYF. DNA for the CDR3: TGCAGTGCTAGAGCCCTCCCGGGGACTAGCGGTAGTGGGAGAGAGACCCAGTACTTC.

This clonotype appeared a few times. In DNA form, the CDR3 reads TGTGCCATCAGTGAAACAGTCGACTATGGCTACACCTTC. It yields the protein CAISETVDYGYTF. The chain links TRBV10-3 to TRBJ1-2, with D unclear. Germline CDR1 is ENHRY and CDR2 is SYGVKD. The CDR3 is 13 amino acids. Between the trimmed V and J ends, which lost 3 bases and 3 bases, there was a span of 8 bases.

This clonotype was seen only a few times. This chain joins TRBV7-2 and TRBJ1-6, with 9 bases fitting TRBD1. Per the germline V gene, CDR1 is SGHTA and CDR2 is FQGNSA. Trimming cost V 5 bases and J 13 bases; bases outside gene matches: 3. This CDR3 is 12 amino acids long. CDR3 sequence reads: CASSRDRVPLHF. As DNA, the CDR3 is TGTGCCAGCAGCCGGGACAGGGTTCCCCTCCACTTT.

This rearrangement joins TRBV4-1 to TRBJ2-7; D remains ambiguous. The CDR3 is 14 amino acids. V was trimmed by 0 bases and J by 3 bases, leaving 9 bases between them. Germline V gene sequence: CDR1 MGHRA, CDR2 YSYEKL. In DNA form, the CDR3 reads TGCGCCAGCAGCCAAGAAGGGCAGCGCTACGAGCAGTACTTC. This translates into CASSQEGQRYEQYF.

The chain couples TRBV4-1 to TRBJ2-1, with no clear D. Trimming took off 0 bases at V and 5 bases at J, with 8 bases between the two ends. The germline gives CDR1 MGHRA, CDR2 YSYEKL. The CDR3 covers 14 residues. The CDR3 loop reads CASSQDKVDNEQFF. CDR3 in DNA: TGCGCCAGCAGCCAAGATAAGGTTGACAATGAGCAGTTCTTC.

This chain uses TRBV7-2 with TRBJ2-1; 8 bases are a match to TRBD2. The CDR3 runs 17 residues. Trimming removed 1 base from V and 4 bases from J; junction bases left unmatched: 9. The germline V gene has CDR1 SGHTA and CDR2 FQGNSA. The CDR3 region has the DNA TGTGCCAGCAGCTTAGTTGGTAGCGGGGTGGGGTACAATGAGCAGTTCTTC. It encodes CASSLVGSGVGYNEQFF.

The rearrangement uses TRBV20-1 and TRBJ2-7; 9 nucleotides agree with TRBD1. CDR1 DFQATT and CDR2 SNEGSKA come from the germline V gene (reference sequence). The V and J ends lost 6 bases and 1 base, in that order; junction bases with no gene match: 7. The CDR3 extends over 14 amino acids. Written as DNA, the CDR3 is TGCAGTGCCCTTGGGGGGACAGGGTCCTACGAGCAGTACTTC. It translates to CSALGGTGSYEQYF.

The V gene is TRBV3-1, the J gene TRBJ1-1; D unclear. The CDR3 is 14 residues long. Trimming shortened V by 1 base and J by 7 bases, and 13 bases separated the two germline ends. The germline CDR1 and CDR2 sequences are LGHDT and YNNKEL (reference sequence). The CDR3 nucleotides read TGTGCCAGCAGCCAAGCAGGCCTCCGCCTTGAAGCTTTCTTT. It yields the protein CASSQAGLRLEAFF.

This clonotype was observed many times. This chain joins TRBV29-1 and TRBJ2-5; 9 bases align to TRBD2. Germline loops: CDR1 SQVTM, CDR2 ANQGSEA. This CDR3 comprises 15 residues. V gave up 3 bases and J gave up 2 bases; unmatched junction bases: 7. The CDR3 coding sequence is TGCAGCGTTGACTCCGCGGGGGGGCTACAAGAGACCCAGTACTTC. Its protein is CSVDSAGGLQETQYF.

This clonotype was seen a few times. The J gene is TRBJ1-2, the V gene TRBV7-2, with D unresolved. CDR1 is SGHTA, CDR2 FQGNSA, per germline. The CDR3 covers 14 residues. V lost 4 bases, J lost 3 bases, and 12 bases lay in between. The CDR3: CASSSSGEYYGYTF. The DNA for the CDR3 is TGTGCCAGCAGCTCCAGCGGGGAGTACTATGGCTACACCTTC.

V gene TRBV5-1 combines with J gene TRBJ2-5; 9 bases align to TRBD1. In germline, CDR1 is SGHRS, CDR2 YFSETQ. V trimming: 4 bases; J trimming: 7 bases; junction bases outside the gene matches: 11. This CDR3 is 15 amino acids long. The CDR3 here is CASSIGQGTVGTQYF. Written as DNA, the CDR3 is TGCGCCAGCAGCATCGGACAGGGGACCGTAGGGACCCAGTACTTC.

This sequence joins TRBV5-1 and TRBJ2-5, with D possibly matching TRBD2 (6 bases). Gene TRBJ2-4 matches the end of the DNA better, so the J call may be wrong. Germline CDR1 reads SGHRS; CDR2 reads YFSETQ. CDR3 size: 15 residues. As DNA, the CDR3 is TGCGCCAGCAGCTTGCAGCAGGGAGGATTGGGCATTCAGTACTTC. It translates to CASSLQQGGLGIQYF.

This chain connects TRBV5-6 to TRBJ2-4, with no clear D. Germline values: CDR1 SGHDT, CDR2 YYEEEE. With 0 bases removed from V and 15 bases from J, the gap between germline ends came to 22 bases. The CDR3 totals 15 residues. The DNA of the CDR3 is TGTGCCAGCAGCTTGGGAACGGGCCCCTATGGGTCTCGGTACTTC. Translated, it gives CASSLGTGPYGSRYF.

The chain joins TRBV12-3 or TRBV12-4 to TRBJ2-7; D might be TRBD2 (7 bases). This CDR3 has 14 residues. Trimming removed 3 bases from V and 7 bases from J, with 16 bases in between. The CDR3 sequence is CASSLGGRLNEQYF. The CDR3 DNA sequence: TGTGCCAGCAGTTTGGGGGGGCGCCTCAATGAGCAGTACTTC.

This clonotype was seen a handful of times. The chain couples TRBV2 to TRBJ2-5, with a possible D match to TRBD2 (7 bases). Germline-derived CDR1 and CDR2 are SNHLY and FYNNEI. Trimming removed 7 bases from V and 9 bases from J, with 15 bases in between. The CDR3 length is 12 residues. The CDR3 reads CASTWGGEPQYF. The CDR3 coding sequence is TGTGCCAGCACCTGGGGGGGCGAACCCCAGTACTTC.

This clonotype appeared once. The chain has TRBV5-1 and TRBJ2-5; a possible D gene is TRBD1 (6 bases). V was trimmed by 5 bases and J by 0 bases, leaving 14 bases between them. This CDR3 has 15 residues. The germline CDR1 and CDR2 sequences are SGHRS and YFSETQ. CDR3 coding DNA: TGCGCCAGCAGGGAGGACAGCCCGTACCAAGAGACCCAGTACTTC. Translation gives CASREDSPYQETQYF. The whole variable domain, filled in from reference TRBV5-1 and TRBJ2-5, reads KAGVTQTPRYLIKTRGQQVTLSCSPISGHRSVSWYQQTPGQGLQFLFEYFSETQRNKGNFPGRFSGRQFSNSRSEMNVSTLELGDSALYLCASREDSPYQETQYFGPGTRLLVL.

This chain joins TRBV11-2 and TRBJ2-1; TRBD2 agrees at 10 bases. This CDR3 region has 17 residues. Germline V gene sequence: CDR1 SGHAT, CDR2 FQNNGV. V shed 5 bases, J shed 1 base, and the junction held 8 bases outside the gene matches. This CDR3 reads CASSIVLAGDSYNEQFF. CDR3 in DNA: TGTGCCAGCAGCATCGTCCTAGCGGGGGATTCCTACAATGAGCAGTTCTTC.

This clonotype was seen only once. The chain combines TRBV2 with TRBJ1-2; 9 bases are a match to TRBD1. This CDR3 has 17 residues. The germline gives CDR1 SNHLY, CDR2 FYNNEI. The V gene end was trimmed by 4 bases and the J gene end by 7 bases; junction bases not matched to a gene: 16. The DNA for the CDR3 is TGTGCCAGCAGTGTCCGGAATACAGGGGGCGCCGGGAGTGGCTACACCTTC. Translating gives CASSVRNTGGAGSGYTF.

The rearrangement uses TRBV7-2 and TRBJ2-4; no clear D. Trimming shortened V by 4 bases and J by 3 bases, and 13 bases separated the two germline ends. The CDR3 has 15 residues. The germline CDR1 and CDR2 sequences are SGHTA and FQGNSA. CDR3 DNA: TGTGCCAGCAGCTCGGGCTCAGTTGGCAAAAACATTCAGTACTTC. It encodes CASSSGSVGKNIQYF. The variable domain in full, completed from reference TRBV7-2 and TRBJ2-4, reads GAGVSQSPSNKVTEKGKDVELRCDPISGHTALYWYRQSLGQGLEFLIYFQGNSAPDKSGLPSDRFSAERTGGSVSTLTIQRTQQEDSAVYLCASSSGSVGKNIQYFGAGTRLSVL.